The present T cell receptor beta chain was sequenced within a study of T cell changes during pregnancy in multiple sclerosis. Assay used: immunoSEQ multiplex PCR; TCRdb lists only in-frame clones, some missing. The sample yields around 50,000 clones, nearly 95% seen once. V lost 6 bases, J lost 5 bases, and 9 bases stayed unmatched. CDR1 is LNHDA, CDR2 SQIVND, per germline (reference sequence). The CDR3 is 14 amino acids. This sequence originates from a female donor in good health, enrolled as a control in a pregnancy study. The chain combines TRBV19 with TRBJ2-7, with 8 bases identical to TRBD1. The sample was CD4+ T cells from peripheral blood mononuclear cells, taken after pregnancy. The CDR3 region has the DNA TGTGCCAGTAGCAACGGACAGGGAGGCGACGAGCAGTACTTC. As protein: CASSNGQGGDEQYF. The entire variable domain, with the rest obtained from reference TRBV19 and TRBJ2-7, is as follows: DGGITQSPKYLFRKEGQNVTLSCEQNLNHDAMYWYRQDPGQGLRLIYYSQIVNDFQKGDIAEGYSVSREKKESFPLTVTSAQKNPTAFYLCASSNGQGGDEQYFGPGTRLTVT.